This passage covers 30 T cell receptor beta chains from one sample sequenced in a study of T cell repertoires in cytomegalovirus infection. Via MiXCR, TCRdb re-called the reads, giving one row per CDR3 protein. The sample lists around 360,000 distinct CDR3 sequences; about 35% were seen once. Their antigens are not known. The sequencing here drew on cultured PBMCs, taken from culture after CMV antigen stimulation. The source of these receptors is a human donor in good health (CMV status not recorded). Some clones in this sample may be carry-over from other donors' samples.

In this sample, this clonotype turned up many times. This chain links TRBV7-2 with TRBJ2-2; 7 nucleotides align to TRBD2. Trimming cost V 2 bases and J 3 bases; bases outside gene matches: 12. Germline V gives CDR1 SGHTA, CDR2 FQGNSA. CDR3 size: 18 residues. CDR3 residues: CASSLSLAGGGDTGELFF. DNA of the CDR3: TGTGCCAGCAGCTTATCGTTAGCGGGCGGTGGGGACACCGGGGAGCTGTTTTTT.

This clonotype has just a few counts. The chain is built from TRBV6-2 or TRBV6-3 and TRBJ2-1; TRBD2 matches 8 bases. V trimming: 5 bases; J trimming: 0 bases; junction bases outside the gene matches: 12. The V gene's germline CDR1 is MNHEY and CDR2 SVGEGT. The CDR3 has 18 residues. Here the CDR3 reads CASSGELADPSSYNEQFF. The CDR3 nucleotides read TGTGCCAGCAGTGGGGAACTAGCGGACCCGAGCTCCTACAATGAGCAGTTCTTC.

The CDR3 DNA reads TGCGCCAGCAGCCAAGAGGTTTGGGGGACTAGGAAGAACAATGAGCAGTTCTTC. This translates into CASSQEVWGTRKNNEQFF. The rearrangement uses TRBV4-1 and TRBJ2-1, with 8 bases that match TRBD2. The CDR3 contains 18 residues. The V gene end was trimmed by 0 bases and the J gene end by 5 bases; junction bases not matched to a gene: 12. CDR1 and CDR2 from the germline V gene are MGHRA and YSYEKL.

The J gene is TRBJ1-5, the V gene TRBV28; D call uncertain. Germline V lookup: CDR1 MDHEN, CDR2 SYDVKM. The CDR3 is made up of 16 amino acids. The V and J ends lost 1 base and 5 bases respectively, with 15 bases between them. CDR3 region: CASSLLSGEIHQPQHF. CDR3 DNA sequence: TGTGCCAGCAGTTTATTATCCGGGGAGATACATCAGCCCCAGCATTTT.

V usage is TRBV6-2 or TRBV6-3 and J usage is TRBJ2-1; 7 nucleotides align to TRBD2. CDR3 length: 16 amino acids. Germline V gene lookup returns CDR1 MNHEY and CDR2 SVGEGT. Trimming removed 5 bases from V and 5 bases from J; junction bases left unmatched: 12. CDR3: CASSRTLAEVDNEQFF. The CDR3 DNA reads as TGTGCCAGCAGTCGCACCCTAGCGGAGGTGGACAATGAGCAGTTCTTC.

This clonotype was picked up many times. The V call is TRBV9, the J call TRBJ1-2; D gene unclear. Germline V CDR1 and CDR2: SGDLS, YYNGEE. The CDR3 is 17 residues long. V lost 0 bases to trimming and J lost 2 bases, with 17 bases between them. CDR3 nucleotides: TGTGCCAGCAGCGTAGATCAATGGGGATTATCGAACTATGGCTACACCTTC. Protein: CASSVDQWGLSNYGYTF.

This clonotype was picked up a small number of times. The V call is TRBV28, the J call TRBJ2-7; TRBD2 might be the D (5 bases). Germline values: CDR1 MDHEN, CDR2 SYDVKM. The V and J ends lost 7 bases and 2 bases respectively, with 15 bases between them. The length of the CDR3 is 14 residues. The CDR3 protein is CASNFPAETYEQYF. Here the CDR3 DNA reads TGTGCCAGCAACTTCCCAGCGGAAACCTACGAGCAGTACTTC.

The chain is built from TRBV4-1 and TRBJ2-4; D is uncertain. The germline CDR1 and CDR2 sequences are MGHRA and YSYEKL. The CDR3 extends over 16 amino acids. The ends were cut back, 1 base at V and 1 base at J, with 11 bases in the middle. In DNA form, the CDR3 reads TGCGCCAGCAGCCAAGTAGGAGATTGGGCCAAAAACATTCAGTACTTC. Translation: CASSQVGDWAKNIQYF.

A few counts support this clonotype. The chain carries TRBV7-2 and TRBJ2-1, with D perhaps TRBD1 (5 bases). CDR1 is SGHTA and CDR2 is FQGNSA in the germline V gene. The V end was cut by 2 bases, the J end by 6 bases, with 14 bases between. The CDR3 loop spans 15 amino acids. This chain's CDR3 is CASSLPARVSNEQFF. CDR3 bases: TGTGCCAGCAGCTTACCCGCCAGGGTAAGCAATGAGCAGTTCTTC.

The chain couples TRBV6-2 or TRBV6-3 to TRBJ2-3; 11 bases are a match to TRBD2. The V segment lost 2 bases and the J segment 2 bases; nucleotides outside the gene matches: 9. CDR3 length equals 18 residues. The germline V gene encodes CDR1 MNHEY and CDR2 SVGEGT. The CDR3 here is CASSYPRTSGRYTDTQYF. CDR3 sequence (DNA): TGTGCCAGCAGTTACCCCCGTACTAGCGGGAGATACACAGATACGCAGTATTTT.

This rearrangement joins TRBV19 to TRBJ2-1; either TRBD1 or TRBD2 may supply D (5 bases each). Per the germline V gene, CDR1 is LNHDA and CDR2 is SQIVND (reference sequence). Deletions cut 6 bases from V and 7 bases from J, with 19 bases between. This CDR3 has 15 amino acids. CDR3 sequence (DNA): TGTGCCAGTAGGTCCGGGGCCGTCGATCCGAATGAGCAGTTCTTC. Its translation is CASRSGAVDPNEQFF.

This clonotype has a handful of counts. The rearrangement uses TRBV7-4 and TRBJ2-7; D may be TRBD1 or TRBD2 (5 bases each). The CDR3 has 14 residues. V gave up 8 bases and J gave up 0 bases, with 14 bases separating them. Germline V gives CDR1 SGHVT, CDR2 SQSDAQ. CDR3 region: CASLRGNSSYEQYV. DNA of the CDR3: TGTGCCAGCCTACGGGGCAATAGCTCCTACGAGCAGTACGTC.

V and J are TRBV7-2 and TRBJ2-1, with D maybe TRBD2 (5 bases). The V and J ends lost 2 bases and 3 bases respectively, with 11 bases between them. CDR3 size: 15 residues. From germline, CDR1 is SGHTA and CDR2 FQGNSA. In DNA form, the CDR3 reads TGTGCCAGCAGCTTAATGAAGCGGTACTACAATGAGCAGTTCTTC. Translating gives CASSLMKRYYNEQFF.

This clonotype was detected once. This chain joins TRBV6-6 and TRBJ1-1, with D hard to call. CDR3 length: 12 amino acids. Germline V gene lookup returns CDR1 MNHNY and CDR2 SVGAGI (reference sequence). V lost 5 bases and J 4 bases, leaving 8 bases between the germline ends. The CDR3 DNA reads TGTGCCAGCAGTGACCCCACCACTGAAGCTTTCTTT. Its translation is CASSDPTTEAFF.

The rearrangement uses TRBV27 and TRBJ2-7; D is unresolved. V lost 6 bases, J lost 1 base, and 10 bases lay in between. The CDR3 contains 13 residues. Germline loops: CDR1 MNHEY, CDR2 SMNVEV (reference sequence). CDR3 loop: CASRQLPSYEQYF. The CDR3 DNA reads TGTGCCAGCAGACAGTTACCTTCCTACGAGCAGTACTTC.

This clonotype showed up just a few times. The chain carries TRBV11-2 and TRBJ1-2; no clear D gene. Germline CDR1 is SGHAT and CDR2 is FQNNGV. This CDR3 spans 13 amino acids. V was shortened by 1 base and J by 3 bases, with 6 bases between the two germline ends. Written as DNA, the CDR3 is TGTGCCAGCAGCTTAGGGTCGGACTATGGCTACACCTTC. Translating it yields CASSLGSDYGYTF.

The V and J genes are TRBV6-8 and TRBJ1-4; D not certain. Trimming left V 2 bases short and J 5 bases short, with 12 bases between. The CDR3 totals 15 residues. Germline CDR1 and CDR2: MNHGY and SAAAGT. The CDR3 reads CASSYRPNGNEKLFF. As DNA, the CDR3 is TGTGCCAGCAGTTACCGGCCGAATGGGAATGAAAAACTGTTTTTT.

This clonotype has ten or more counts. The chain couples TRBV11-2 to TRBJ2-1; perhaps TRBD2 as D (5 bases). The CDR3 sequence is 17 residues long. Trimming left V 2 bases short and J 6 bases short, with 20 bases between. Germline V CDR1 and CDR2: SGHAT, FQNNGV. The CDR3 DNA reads TGTGCCAGCAGCTTAAAAGTTCTGGAGGCAGTTGGCAATGAGCAGTTCTTC. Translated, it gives CASSLKVLEAVGNEQFF. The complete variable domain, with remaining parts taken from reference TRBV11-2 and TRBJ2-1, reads EAGVAQSPRYKIIEKRQSVAFWCNPISGHATLYWYQQILGQGPKLLIQFQNNGVVDDSQLPKDRFSAERLKGVDSTLKIQPAKLEDSAVYLCASSLKVLEAVGNEQFFGPGTRLTVL.

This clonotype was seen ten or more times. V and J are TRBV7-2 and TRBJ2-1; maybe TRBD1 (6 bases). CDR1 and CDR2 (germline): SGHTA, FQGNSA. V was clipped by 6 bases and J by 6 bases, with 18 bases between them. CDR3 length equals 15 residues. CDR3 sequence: CASRITGLGPNEQFF. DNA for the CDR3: TGTGCCAGCAGAATAACAGGGCTGGGGCCCAATGAGCAGTTCTTC.

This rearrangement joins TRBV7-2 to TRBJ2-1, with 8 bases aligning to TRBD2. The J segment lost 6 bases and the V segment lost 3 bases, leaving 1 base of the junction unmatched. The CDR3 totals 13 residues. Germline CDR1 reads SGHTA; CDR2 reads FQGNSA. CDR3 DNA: TGTGCCAGCAGCTTCGGACTAGCCAATGAGCAGTTCTTC. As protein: CASSFGLANEQFF.

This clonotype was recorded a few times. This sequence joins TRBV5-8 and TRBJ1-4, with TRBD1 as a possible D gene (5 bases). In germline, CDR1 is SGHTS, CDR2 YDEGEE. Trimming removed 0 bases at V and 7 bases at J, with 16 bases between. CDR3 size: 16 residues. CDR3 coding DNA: TGTGCCAGCAGCTTGGCCAAGCAGGGTCGGGGTGAAAAACTGTTTTTT. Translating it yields CASSLAKQGRGEKLFF. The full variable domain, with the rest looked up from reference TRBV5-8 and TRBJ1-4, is EAGVTQSPTHLIKTRGQQATLRCSPISGHTSVYWYQQALGLGLQFLLWYDEGEERNRGNFPPRFSGRQFPNYSSELNVNALELEDSALYLCASSLAKQGRGEKLFFGSGTQLSVL.

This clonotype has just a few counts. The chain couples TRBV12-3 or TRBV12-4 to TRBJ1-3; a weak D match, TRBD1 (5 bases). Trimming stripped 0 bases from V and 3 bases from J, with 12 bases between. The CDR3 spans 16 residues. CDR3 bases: TGTGCCAGCAGTTTAGCAGGAGGGGCAATTGGAAACACCATATATTTT. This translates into CASSLAGGAIGNTIYF.

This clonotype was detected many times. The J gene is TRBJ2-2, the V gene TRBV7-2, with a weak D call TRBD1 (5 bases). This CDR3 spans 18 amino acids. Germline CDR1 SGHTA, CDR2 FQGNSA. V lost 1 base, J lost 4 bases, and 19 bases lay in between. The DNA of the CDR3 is TGTGCCAGCAGCTTAGGTCCCGCAGGGCACTTTAGCACCGGGGAGCTGTTTTTT. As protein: CASSLGPAGHFSTGELFF.

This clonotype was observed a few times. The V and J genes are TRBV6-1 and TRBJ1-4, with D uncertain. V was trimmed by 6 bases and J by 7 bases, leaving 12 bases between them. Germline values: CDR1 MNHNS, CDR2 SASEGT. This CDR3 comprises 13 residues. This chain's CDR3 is CASSPNRVEKLFF. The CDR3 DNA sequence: TGTGCCAGCAGCCCGAACAGAGTTGAAAAACTGTTTTTT.

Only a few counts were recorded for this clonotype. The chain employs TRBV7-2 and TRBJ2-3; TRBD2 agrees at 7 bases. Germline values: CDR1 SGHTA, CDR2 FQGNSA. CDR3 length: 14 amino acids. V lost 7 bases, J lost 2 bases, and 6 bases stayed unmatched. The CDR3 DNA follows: TGTGCCAGCACCAGCGGGATTGACACAGATACGCAGTATTTT. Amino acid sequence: CASTSGIDTDTQYF. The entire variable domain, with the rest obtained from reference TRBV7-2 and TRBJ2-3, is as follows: GAGVSQSPSNKVTEKGKDVELRCDPISGHTALYWYRQSLGQGLEFLIYFQGNSAPDKSGLPSDRFSAERTGGSVSTLTIQRTQQEDSAVYLCASTSGIDTDTQYFGPGTRLTVL.

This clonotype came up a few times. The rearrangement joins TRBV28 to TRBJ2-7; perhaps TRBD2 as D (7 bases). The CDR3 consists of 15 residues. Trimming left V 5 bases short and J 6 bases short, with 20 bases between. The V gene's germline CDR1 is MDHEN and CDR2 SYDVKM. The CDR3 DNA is TGTGCCAGCAGTGTCCGACCTGGGGGGGCTGTCGAGCAGTACTTC. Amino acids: CASSVRPGGAVEQYF. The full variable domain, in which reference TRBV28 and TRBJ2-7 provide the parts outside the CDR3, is DVKVTQSSRYLVKRTGEKVFLECVQDMDHENMFWYRQDPGLGLRLIYFSYDVKMKEKGDIPEGYSVSREKKERFSLILESASTNQTSMYLCASSVRPGGAVEQYFGPGTRLTVT.

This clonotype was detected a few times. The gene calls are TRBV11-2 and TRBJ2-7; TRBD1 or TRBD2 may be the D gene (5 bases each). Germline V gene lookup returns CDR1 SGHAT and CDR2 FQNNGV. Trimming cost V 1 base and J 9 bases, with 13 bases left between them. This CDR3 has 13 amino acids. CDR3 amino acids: CASSLAWGTAQYF. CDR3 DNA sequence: TGTGCCAGCAGCTTAGCCTGGGGGACCGCGCAGTACTTC.

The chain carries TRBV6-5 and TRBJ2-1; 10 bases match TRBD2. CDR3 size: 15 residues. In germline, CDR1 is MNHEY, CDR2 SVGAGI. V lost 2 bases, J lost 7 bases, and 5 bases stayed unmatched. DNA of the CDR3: TGTGCCAGCAGTTACGGTACTAGCGGGACGAATGAGCAGTTCTTC. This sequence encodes CASSYGTSGTNEQFF.

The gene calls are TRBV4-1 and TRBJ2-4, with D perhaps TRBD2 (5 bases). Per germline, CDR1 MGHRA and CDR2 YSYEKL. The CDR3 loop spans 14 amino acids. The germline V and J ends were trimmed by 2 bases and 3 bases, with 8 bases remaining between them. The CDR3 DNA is TGCGCCAGCAGCCAACCGGGAAGCAAAAACATTCAGTACTTC. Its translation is CASSQPGSKNIQYF.

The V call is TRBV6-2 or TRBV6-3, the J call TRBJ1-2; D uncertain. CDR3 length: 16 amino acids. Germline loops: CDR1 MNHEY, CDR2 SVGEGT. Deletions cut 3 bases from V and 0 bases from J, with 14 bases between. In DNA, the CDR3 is TGTGCCAGCAGTTATTTGGTGGCCTTCACTAACTATGGCTACACCTTC. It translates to CASSYLVAFTNYGYTF.